The 24 T cell receptor beta chains below were found in one sample sequenced in a study of blood T cell repertoires in COVID-19. Here immunoSEQ multiplex PCR was the method, and the copy in TCRdb shows in-frame clones only, minus some. Counted here are about 300,000 clones, roughly 90% occurring once; the ten biggest clones make up over 1.5%. The source material was peripheral blood. Every receptor here comes from a woman aged 25 to 45 with COVID-19, enrolled during active disease.

This chain uses TRBV6-2 or TRBV6-3 with TRBJ1-2; D is possibly TRBD1 (6 bases). V lost 6 bases and J lost 5, with 7 bases in between. Germline-derived CDR1 and CDR2 are MNHEY and SVGEGT. The CDR3 extends over 11 amino acids. The CDR3 nucleotides are TGTGCCAGCAGCCAGGGGTATGGCTACACCTTC. This translates into CASSQGYGYTF.

The chain is built from TRBV28 and TRBJ2-7; 8 nucleotides align to TRBD1. This CDR3 region has 15 residues. The ends lost 7 bases at V and 1 base at J; junction bases unmatched: 9. The germline CDR1 and CDR2 sequences are MDHEN and SYDVKM. The CDR3 nucleotides read TGTGCCAGCACCCCGACAGGGGTCGGTTCCTACGAGCAGTACTTC. Translated, it gives CASTPTGVGSYEQYF.

The rearrangement uses TRBV30 and TRBJ2-3; D is ambiguous. Deletions cut 2 bases from V and 0 bases from J, with 15 bases between. Germline CDR1 is GTSNPN and CDR2 is SVGIG (reference sequence). There are 16 residues in the CDR3. The CDR3 spells CAWSLRRGRSTDTQYF. As DNA, the CDR3 is TGTGCCTGGAGTCTCAGAAGAGGCAGAAGCACAGATACGCAGTATTTT.

The J gene is TRBJ2-2, the V gene TRBV6-1; D call uncertain. This CDR3 has 16 residues. CDR1 MNHNS and CDR2 SASEGT come from the germline V gene. V lost 4 bases, J lost 1 base, and 13 bases lay in between. The CDR3 bases are TGTGCCAGCAGTGTTTCCCTGACTGTGAACACCGGGGAGCTGTTTTTT. The encoded protein is CASSVSLTVNTGELFF.

This clone appeared a single time. The rearrangement uses TRBV7-9 and TRBJ1-2; TRBD1 aligns across 8 bases. The germline V gene has CDR1 SEHNR and CDR2 FQNEAQ (reference sequence). The V segment lost 6 bases and the J segment 7 bases; nucleotides outside the gene matches: 19. This CDR3 is built from 17 residues. CDR3 DNA sequence: TGTGCCAGCAGACTCGAGACAGGGGCCCTTCGTCCCATTGGCTACACCTTC. Its protein is CASRLETGALRPIGYTF. The entire variable domain, with the rest obtained from reference TRBV7-9 and TRBJ1-2, is as follows: DTGVSQNPRHKITKRGQNVTFRCDPISEHNRLYWYRQTLGQGPEFLTYFQNEAQLEKSRLLSDRFSAERPKGSFSTLEIQRTEQGDSAMYLCASRLETGALRPIGYTFGSGTRLTVV.

The chain joins TRBV7-2 to TRBJ1-1, with D possibly matching TRBD1 (6 bases). V gave up 5 bases and J gave up 4 bases, with 11 bases separating them. In germline, CDR1 is SGHTA, CDR2 FQGNSA. CDR3 size: 13 residues. CDR3 nucleotides: TGTGCCAGCAGCCCGCAGGGGCCCACTGAAGCTTTCTTT. It is translated as CASSPQGPTEAFF.

CDR3 sequence reads: CASSKQGDQPQHF. The CDR3 DNA sequence: TGTGCCAGCAGCAAACAGGGTGATCAGCCCCAGCATTTT. This chain connects TRBV27 to TRBJ1-5; a weak D match, TRBD1 (6 bases). This CDR3 comprises 13 residues. V dropped 6 bases and J dropped 5 bases, with 11 bases sitting between them. Germline-derived CDR1 and CDR2 are MNHEY and SMNVEV (reference sequence).

The chain carries TRBV11-2 and TRBJ1-4; D is perhaps TRBD1 (6 bases). This CDR3 is 15 amino acids long. V lost 4 bases and J lost 8, with 17 bases in between. Germline CDR1 reads SGHAT; CDR2 reads FQNNGV. The DNA for the CDR3 is TGTGCCAGCAGCTGGCGGGGGCGGGTGGGAGAAAAACTGTTTTTT. It yields the protein CASSWRGRVGEKLFF.

This chain joins TRBV19 and TRBJ1-5, with a tentative D call TRBD1 (6 bases). Trimming pared 4 bases from V and 3 bases from J, leaving 13 bases between. CDR1 and CDR2 (germline): LNHDA, SQIVND (reference sequence). The CDR3 spans 15 residues. The CDR3 nucleotides are TGTGCCAGTAGTACCCGGGACAACCTCAATCAGCCCCAGCATTTT. This sequence encodes CASSTRDNLNQPQHF.

CDR3: CASSDQSTGANVLTF. The CDR3 bases are TGCGCCAGCAGTGACCAGTCAACTGGGGCCAACGTCCTGACTTTC. The chain uses TRBV10-2 and TRBJ2-6, with D unclear. There are 15 residues in the CDR3. Germline CDR1 and CDR2: WSHSY and SAAADI. V was shortened by 3 bases and J by 2 bases, with 8 bases between the two germline ends.

This chain connects TRBV4-1 to TRBJ2-2; possibly TRBD1 for D (5 bases). V was trimmed by 3 bases and J by 8 bases, leaving 16 bases between them. In germline, CDR1 is MGHRA, CDR2 YSYEKL. CDR3 size: 15 residues. The CDR3 region has the DNA TGCGCCAGCAGCCACGCTGGGGCCGCCTTTGGGGAGCTGTTTTTT. Protein product: CASSHAGAAFGELFF.

The CDR3 sequence is CAWIPGQGAYGYTF. CDR3 sequence (DNA): TGTGCCTGGATCCCGGGACAGGGGGCCTATGGCTACACCTTC. V is TRBV30 and J is TRBJ1-2; 12 bases are a match to TRBD1. The CDR3 length is 14 residues. Germline CDR1 reads GTSNPN; CDR2 reads SVGIG (reference sequence). The V and J ends lost 4 bases and 4 bases, in that order; junction bases with no gene match: 4.

The genes are TRBV19 and TRBJ1-2, with D hard to call. This CDR3 has 12 amino acids. The V gene lost 3 bases and the J gene lost 2 bases, with 4 bases spanning the gap. The germline V gene encodes CDR1 LNHDA and CDR2 SQIVND (reference sequence). The CDR3 DNA follows: TGTGCCAGTAGTATCAAAAACTATGGCTACACCTTC. Protein sequence: CASSIKNYGYTF.

This clone came up once. The chain combines TRBV6-5 with TRBJ1-2; 8 bases line up with TRBD1. Looked up from germline, CDR1 is MNHEY and CDR2 is SVGAGI. The CDR3 consists of 13 residues. With V trimmed by 6 bases and J by 7 bases, 7 bases remained unmatched. In nucleotides, the CDR3 is TGTGCCAGCAGCCCACAGGGGGACGGTGGCTACACCTTC. This gives the protein CASSPQGDGGYTF.

The chain recombines TRBV29-1 with TRBJ1-1; D not resolved. Germline-derived CDR1 and CDR2 are SQVTM and ANQGSEA. Trimming cost V 5 bases and J 5 bases, with 12 bases left between them. The CDR3 contains 12 residues. CDR3 residues: CSVPRLGTEAFF. Here the CDR3 DNA reads TGCAGCGTTCCACGACTTGGAACTGAAGCTTTCTTT.

The genes are TRBV5-1 and TRBJ1-2; 8 nucleotides match TRBD1. Germline V lookup: CDR1 SGHRS, CDR2 YFSETQ. This CDR3 comprises 15 residues. Unmatched junction bases numbered 6, after V lost 3 bases and J lost 2 bases. This CDR3 is CASSSKQGANYGYTF. CDR3 sequence (DNA): TGCGCCAGCAGCTCCAAGCAGGGGGCGAACTATGGCTACACCTTC. Looking up the rest from reference TRBV5-1 and TRBJ1-2 gives the full variable domain: KAGVTQTPRYLIKTRGQQVTLSCSPISGHRSVSWYQQTPGQGLQFLFEYFSETQRNKGNFPGRFSGRQFSNSRSEMNVSTLELGDSALYLCASSSKQGANYGYTFGSGTRLTVV.

The chain carries TRBV5-4 and TRBJ1-2, with a weak D call TRBD1 (5 bases). This CDR3 has 13 residues. CDR1 and CDR2 (germline): SGHNT, YYREEE (reference sequence). Trimming shortened V by 2 bases and J by 4 bases, and 9 bases separated the two germline ends. The CDR3 region is CASSFLGPYGYTF. In nucleotides, the CDR3 is TGTGCCAGCAGCTTTCTGGGGCCCTATGGCTACACCTTC.

This clone appeared a few times. The rearrangement uses TRBV6-2 or TRBV6-3 and TRBJ2-7, with D maybe TRBD2 (6 bases). Trimming removed 5 bases from V and 6 bases from J, with 11 bases in between. This CDR3 contains 12 residues. CDR1 is MNHEY and CDR2 is SVGEGT in the germline V gene. CDR3 bases: TGTGCCAGCAGTGGCGAGCGGGTCGAGCAGTACTTC. The encoded protein is CASSGERVEQYF.

This chain uses TRBV29-1 with TRBJ2-1; tentatively, D is TRBD1 (6 bases). V was trimmed by 3 bases and J by 5 bases, leaving 14 bases between them. Per the germline V gene, CDR1 is SQVTM and CDR2 is ANQGSEA. The CDR3 runs to 14 residues. In DNA form, the CDR3 reads TGCAGCGTTGATCTGGGGGCTGTAAACAATGAGCAGTTCTTC. This sequence encodes CSVDLGAVNNEQFF.

V usage is TRBV24-1 and J usage is TRBJ2-7; TRBD1 aligns across 7 bases. CDR1 is KGHDR, CDR2 SFDVKD, per germline. The CDR3 is 14 residues long. V shed 4 bases and J 7 bases; nucleotides not matched to a gene: 9. Written as DNA, the CDR3 is TGTGCCACCAGTGAGTCAGGGGGATCGGGGGAGCAGTACTTC. This codes for CATSESGGSGEQYF.

CDR3 sequence (DNA): TGTGCCAGCAGTGAAGTAGCGGTGAACTCCTACGAGCAGTACTTC. This gives the protein CASSEVAVNSYEQYF. The chain joins TRBV2 to TRBJ2-7, with D maybe TRBD2 (6 bases). Trimming took off 1 base at V and 0 bases at J, with 10 bases between the two ends. Germline CDR1 and CDR2: SNHLY and FYNNEI. The CDR3 contains 15 residues. Variable domain in full (rest from reference TRBV2 and TRBJ2-7): EPEVTQTPSHQVTQMGQEVILRCVPISNHLYFYWYRQILGQKVEFLVSFYNNEISEKSEIFDDQFSVERPDGSNFTLKIRSTKLEDSAMYFCASSEVAVNSYEQYFGPGTRLTVT.

The CDR3 sequence: CASSLAGSSGFQETQYF. The DNA for the CDR3 is TGCGCCAGCAGCTTGGCCGGTTCTAGCGGGTTTCAAGAGACCCAGTACTTC. V usage is TRBV5-1 and J usage is TRBJ2-5; 8 nucleotides align to TRBD2. Trimming cost V 0 bases and J 2 bases; bases outside gene matches: 9. The CDR3 totals 17 residues. In germline, CDR1 is SGHRS, CDR2 YFSETQ.

CDR3 coding DNA: TGTGCCAGCAGCCAAGATTCGGCGGAAGAGCAGTTCTTC. Its protein is CASSQDSAEEQFF. The chain links TRBV4-2 to TRBJ2-1; D gene ambiguous. In germline, CDR1 is LGHNA, CDR2 YNFKEQ. The CDR3 extends over 13 amino acids. Trimming left V 0 bases short and J 10 bases short, with 10 bases between.

The chain uses TRBV7-8 and TRBJ1-4, with TRBD1 identical over 8 bases. The CDR3 totals 13 residues. V dropped 5 bases and J dropped 8; count of bases not matched to a gene: 4. Germline assignment: CDR1 SGHVS and CDR2 FQNEAQ. CDR3 bases: TGTGCCAGCAGCCCACGACAGGGGGAAAAACTGTTTTTT. It codes for CASSPRQGEKLFF.